Only a few counts were recorded for the clone carrying this T cell receptor (beta chain). The target antigen is unknown. The data were taken from a study of cytomegalovirus exposure and HLA in healthy donors. Study results and caveats: A later analysis showed TCR association rates differing by HLA locus, peaking at DRB1 and lowest at HLA-C. Certain sequence variants were highly shared and formed a cluster, and this cluster was likely a sequencing artifact.

PCR was performed using 60 Vbeta and 13 Jbeta primers. Libraries were prepared by immunoSEQ multiplex PCR; TCRdb keeps only in-frame clonotypes and omits some of them. The repertoire includes 75,000 to 90,000 clones, under 80% of them detected once, and more than 20% sits in the top ten. CDR1 is DFQATT and CDR2 is SNEGSKA in the germline V gene (reference sequence). Trimming shortened V by 5 bases and J by 1 base, and 5 bases separated the two germline ends. This CDR3 comprises 11 residues. The sample comprised PBMCs. This clonotype originated in a man aged 25 to 40 in good health and CMV-seropositive. This chain joins TRBV20-1 and TRBJ2-5, with D hard to call. The CDR3 DNA reads as TGCAGTGCTGAGGCCCAAGAGACCCAGTACTTC. This translates into CSAEAQETQYF.